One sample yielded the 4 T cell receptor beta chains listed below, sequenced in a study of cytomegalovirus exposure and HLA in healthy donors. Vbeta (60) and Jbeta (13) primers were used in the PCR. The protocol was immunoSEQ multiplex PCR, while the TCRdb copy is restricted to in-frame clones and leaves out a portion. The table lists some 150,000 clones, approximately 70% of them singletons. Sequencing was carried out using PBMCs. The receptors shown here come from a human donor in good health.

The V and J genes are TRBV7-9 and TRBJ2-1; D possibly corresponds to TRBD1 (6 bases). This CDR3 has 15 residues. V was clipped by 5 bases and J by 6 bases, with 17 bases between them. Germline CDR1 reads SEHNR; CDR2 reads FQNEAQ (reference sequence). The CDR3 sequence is CASSPSGTISNEQFF. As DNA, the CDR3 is TGTGCCAGCAGCCCTTCGGGGACAATCAGCAATGAGCAGTTCTTC.

The CDR3 DNA follows: TGTGCCAGCAGTGCGGGTTGGGGGACAGGGGAATCGGATACGCAGTATTTT. This encodes CASSAGWGTGESDTQYF. This chain uses TRBV2 with TRBJ2-3; 10 bases fit TRBD1. CDR1 and CDR2 from the germline V gene are SNHLY and FYNNEI. V lost 4 bases and J lost 6; bases outside the gene matches: 13. The CDR3 totals 17 residues.

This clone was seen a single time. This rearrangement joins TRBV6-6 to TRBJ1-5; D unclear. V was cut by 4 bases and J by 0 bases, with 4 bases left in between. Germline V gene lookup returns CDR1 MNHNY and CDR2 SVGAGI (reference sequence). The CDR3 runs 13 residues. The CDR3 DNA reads TGTGCCAGCAGTTCACTTAGCAATCAGCCCCAGCATTTT. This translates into CASSSLSNQPQHF.

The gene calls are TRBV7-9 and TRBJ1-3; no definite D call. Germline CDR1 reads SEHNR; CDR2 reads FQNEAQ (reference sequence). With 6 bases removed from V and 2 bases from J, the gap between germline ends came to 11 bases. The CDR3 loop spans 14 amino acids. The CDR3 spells CASRTSGAGNTIYF. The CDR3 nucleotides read TGTGCCAGCAGAACAAGCGGCGCTGGAAACACCATATATTTT.